Presented here are 18 T cell receptor beta chains from one specimen sequenced in a study of T cell repertoires in cytomegalovirus infection. TCRdb reprocessed the reads via MiXCR and lists one record per CDR3 protein. The data show about 400,000 distinct CDR3 sequences, approximately 18% seen once. Sequenced: PBMCs. These TCRs come from a human donor in good health (CMV status not recorded). Some clones in this sample may be carry-over from other donors' samples.

With regard to this clonotype: A clone one base away is much larger, so this may be a read error. The conserved phenylalanine or tryptophan normally closing the CDR3 is absent here, so this likely arose from a read error. The J gene is TRBJ1-4, the V gene TRBV7-2, with D possibly being TRBD1 (5 bases). This CDR3 is built from 13 residues. V lost 0 bases, J lost 7 bases, and 6 bases lay in between. Germline V lookup: CDR1 SGHTA, CDR2 FQGNSA. The CDR3 protein is CASSLAGAEKLFL. For the CDR3, the DNA is TGTGCCAGCAGCTTAGCAGGGGCTGAAAAACTGTTTTTA.

Details on this clonotype: Sequence at one end of the junction differs from germline and may be a read error. The CDR3 is CASSTLTGRTEALF. The CDR3 DNA follows: TGTGCCAGCAGTACACTGACAGGAAGGACTGAAGCTTTATTT. V is TRBV28 and J is TRBJ1-1; D is possibly TRBD1 (6 bases). The CDR3 consists of 14 residues. The germline V gene has CDR1 MDHEN and CDR2 SYDVKM.

The rearrangement links TRBV6-1 to TRBJ2-5; 10 bases fit TRBD2. Unmatched junction bases numbered 8, after V lost 7 bases and J lost 6 bases. Per germline, CDR1 MNHNS and CDR2 SASEGT. The CDR3 is made up of 14 amino acids. The CDR3 loop is CASNLAGDQKTQYF. The CDR3, as DNA: TGTGCCAGCAACCTAGCGGGAGACCAGAAGACCCAGTACTTC.

This clonotype was recorded a few times. This chain connects TRBV7-9 to TRBJ1-1; no clear D gene. V was shortened by 1 base and J by 10 bases, with 10 bases between the two germline ends. Germline CDR1 is SEHNR and CDR2 is FQNEAQ (reference sequence). This CDR3 contains 12 residues. The CDR3 DNA follows: TGTGCCAGCAGCTTAGGGGTGATCGGAGCTTTCTTT. Its translation is CASSLGVIGAFF.

This clonotype was counted at least ten times. This sequence joins TRBV11-3 and TRBJ2-1; D ambiguous. The CDR3 is 13 residues long. With 2 bases removed from V and 7 bases from J, the gap between germline ends came to 9 bases. Per germline, CDR1 SGHNT and CDR2 YENEEA. CDR3 loop: CASSLFQTNEQFF. The CDR3 nucleotides are TGTGCCAGCAGCTTATTTCAGACTAATGAGCAGTTCTTC.

This clonotype was observed a few times. The chain uses TRBV6-2 or TRBV6-3 and TRBJ2-3, with D hard to call. Germline CDR1 MNHEY, CDR2 SVGEGT. Trimming shortened V by 6 bases and J by 0 bases, and 10 bases separated the two germline ends. The CDR3 is made up of 14 amino acids. The CDR3 coding sequence is TGTGCCAGCAGCTGGGGAATTAGCACAGATACGCAGTATTTT. Translated, it gives CASSWGISTDTQYF.

This clonotype was recorded at least ten times. V usage is TRBV7-2 and J usage is TRBJ2-1, with unresolved D. Per the germline V gene, CDR1 is SGHTA and CDR2 is FQGNSA. Trimming left V 1 base short and J 9 bases short, with 10 bases between. There are 13 residues in the CDR3. The CDR3 sequence: CASSLEWRGEQFF. The CDR3 DNA sequence: TGTGCCAGCAGCTTAGAATGGCGAGGTGAGCAGTTCTTC.

This chain joins TRBV11-2 and TRBJ2-7; D unclear. This CDR3 is 14 amino acids long. Trimming took 0 bases from V and 6 from J, leaving 12 bases between them. Germline CDR1 is SGHAT and CDR2 is FQNNGV. CDR3: CASSLDGPDPEQYF. The CDR3 DNA reads as TGTGCCAGCAGCTTAGACGGGCCAGACCCCGAGCAGTACTTC.

The table lists this clonotype with many counts. The V and J genes are TRBV7-6 and TRBJ2-5; 13 bases are shared with TRBD2. There are 19 residues in the CDR3. V lost 3 bases and J lost 5; bases outside the gene matches: 15. Germline V gene sequence: CDR1 SGHVS, CDR2 FNYEAQ. The chain's CDR3 is CASSFPPLAGGPNRETQYF. The CDR3 coding sequence is TGTGCCAGCAGCTTCCCGCCACTAGCGGGGGGGCCGAATAGGGAGACCCAGTACTTC.

This chain uses TRBV18 with TRBJ2-1; D could derive from TRBD1 or TRBD2 (5 bases each). Trimming stripped 6 bases from V and 6 bases from J, with 15 bases between. Germline CDR1 reads KGHSH; CDR2 reads LQKENI. The CDR3 runs to 14 residues. In DNA, the CDR3 is TGTGCCAGCTCGTCGGGACCGAGCCTCAATGAGCAGTTCTTC. Its protein is CASSSGPSLNEQFF.

V gene TRBV28 combines with J gene TRBJ1-5; no clear D. V lost 6 bases, J lost 1 base, and 16 bases lay in between. Germline CDR1 reads MDHEN; CDR2 reads SYDVKM. CDR3 length equals 16 residues. The CDR3 DNA follows: TGTGCCAGCAGCCCTTTAGGGCCGTCGAGCAATCAGCCCCAGCATTTT. As protein: CASSPLGPSSNQPQHF.

Many counts were recorded for this clonotype. The genes are TRBV12-3 or TRBV12-4 and TRBJ2-7; TRBD2 matches 8 bases. The CDR3 runs 12 residues. Unmatched junction bases numbered 1, after V lost 6 bases and J lost 3 bases. The CDR3 spells CASSRGGYEQYF. Written as DNA, the CDR3 is TGTGCCAGCAGCCGGGGGGGCTACGAGCAGTACTTC.

This clonotype appeared a few times. The genes are TRBV7-2 and TRBJ1-2, with 7 bases aligning to TRBD1. CDR1 and CDR2 from the germline V gene are SGHTA and FQGNSA. J lost 8 bases, V lost 1 base, and 7 bases had no gene match. This CDR3 is built from 14 residues. For the CDR3, the DNA is TGTGCCAGCAGCTTAGGACAGGGTTTTGTGGGCTACACCTTC. This codes for CASSLGQGFVGYTF.

This clonotype was counted a few times. The chain joins TRBV5-4 to TRBJ2-3, with D perhaps TRBD1 (5 bases). Trimming pared 0 bases from V and 5 bases from J, leaving 7 bases between. Germline CDR1 is SGHNT and CDR2 is YYREEE (reference sequence). The CDR3 is 13 amino acids. The CDR3 DNA reads as TGTGCCAGCAGCTTGGCAGGGATAGATACGCAGTATTTT. Residues: CASSLAGIDTQYF.

The chain is built from TRBV27 and TRBJ1-1, with D perhaps matching TRBD1 (5 bases). The CDR3 length is 12 residues. Germline loops: CDR1 MNHEY, CDR2 SMNVEV (reference sequence). V lost 5 bases, J lost 6 bases, and 10 bases lay in between. CDR3 bases: TGTGCCAGCAGTACCCACAGGTCTGAAGCTTTCTTT. Encoded protein: CASSTHRSEAFF.

This clonotype was picked up a small number of times. The chain employs TRBV20-1 and TRBJ2-7; 8 bases are shared with TRBD2. CDR1 is DFQATT, CDR2 SNEGSKA, per germline (reference sequence). The CDR3 contains 14 residues. The V gene end was trimmed by 4 bases and the J gene end by 4 bases; junction bases not matched to a gene: 9. The CDR3 DNA reads as TGCAGTGCTACACCTCCCGGGACTAGATACGAGCAGTACTTC. Translating gives CSATPPGTRYEQYF.

This clonotype was picked up many times. The rearrangement links TRBV7-2 to TRBJ2-3, with D possibly being TRBD2 (8 bases). Between the trimmed V and J ends, which lost 5 bases and 2 bases, there was a span of 29 bases. Germline CDR1 SGHTA, CDR2 FQGNSA. This CDR3 has 20 residues. CDR3 loop: CASSPVQGDTSGTLTDTQYF. The CDR3 nucleotides are TGTGCCAGCAGCCCGGTTCAGGGGGATACTAGCGGCACCCTCACAGATACGCAGTATTTT.

This clonotype occurred many times. The rearrangement links TRBV6-2 or TRBV6-3 to TRBJ2-7; D might be TRBD1 or TRBD2, each matching 5 bases. The V gene lost 6 bases and the J gene lost 2 bases, with 11 bases spanning the gap. The CDR3 has 13 amino acids. From germline, CDR1 is MNHEY and CDR2 SVGEGT. The CDR3 loop is CASSPGAAYEQYF. CDR3 bases: TGTGCCAGCAGCCCCGGGGCGGCCTACGAGCAGTACTTC.